Each of the 6 T cell receptor beta chains below was sequenced from the same sample in a study of T cells in Graves' hyperthyroidism and ophthalmopathy. Amplified regions were TCR beta CDR3 sequences from RNA transcripts. First-round RT-PCR with HTBI primers amplified the TCR CDR3 region. TCRdb fed the multiplex PCR reads into MiXCR, producing one record per CDR3 protein. The sample has 400,000 to 500,000 distinct CDR3 sequences, around 15% seen once. Sequencing used blood. These receptors originate from a man younger than 35 with Graves' ophthalmopathy.

CDR3 in amino acids: CASSLERTGVEQFF. The CDR3 DNA follows: TGTGCCAGCAGCTTAGAGAGGACAGGGGTTGAGCAGTTCTTC. The V gene is TRBV7-2, the J gene TRBJ2-1, with 9 bases that match TRBD1. After removal of 1 base from V and 9 bases from J, the junction contained 4 bases not matched to a gene. CDR3 size: 14 residues. Germline lookup yields CDR1 SGHTA and CDR2 FQGNSA. Looking up the rest from reference TRBV7-2 and TRBJ2-1 gives the full variable domain: GAGVSQSPSNKVTEKGKDVELRCDPISGHTALYWYRQSLGQGLEFLIYFQGNSAPDKSGLPSDRFSAERTGGSVSTLTIQRTQQEDSAVYLCASSLERTGVEQFFGPGTRLTVL.

In its sample, this clonotype was seen a few times. The chain links TRBV27 to TRBJ1-2, with 7 positions matching TRBD1. V gave up 3 bases and J gave up 8 bases; unmatched junction bases: 6. Germline V gene sequence: CDR1 MNHEY, CDR2 SMNVEV (reference sequence). This CDR3 contains 13 residues. The CDR3 region is CASSFRQGGGYTF. The CDR3 region has the DNA TGTGCCAGCAGTTTCCGGCAGGGGGGCGGCTACACCTTC.

The V gene is TRBV7-2, the J gene TRBJ2-1, with 11 positions matching TRBD2. V shed 4 bases, J shed 7 bases, and the junction held 6 bases outside the gene matches. The CDR3 is 15 amino acids. Germline lookup yields CDR1 SGHTA and CDR2 FQGNSA. CDR3 sequence: CASSSPSGGWNEQFF. As DNA, the CDR3 is TGTGCCAGCAGCTCCCCTAGCGGGGGGTGGAATGAGCAGTTCTTC.

The rearrangement links TRBV12-3 or TRBV12-4 to TRBJ1-4; 11 bases line up with TRBD1. This CDR3 spans 19 amino acids. V shed 3 bases, J shed 0 bases, and the junction held 9 bases outside the gene matches. The CDR3 sequence: CASSFGQGAVSTTNEKLFF. CDR3 nucleotides: TGTGCCAGCAGTTTTGGACAGGGGGCGGTTTCCACAACTAATGAAAAACTGTTTTTT.

This clonotype was picked up many times. The V gene is TRBV7-9, the J gene TRBJ2-2; D gene uncertain. Germline CDR1 and CDR2: SEHNR and FQNEAQ (reference sequence). This CDR3 has 12 residues. Trimming shortened V by 4 bases and J by 3 bases, and 3 bases separated the two germline ends. The CDR3, as DNA: TGTGCCAGCAGCTCGGACACCGGGGAGCTGTTTTTT. Its translation is CASSSDTGELFF.

The sample holds many counts of this clonotype. The chain joins TRBV11-3 to TRBJ2-3; D is undetermined. CDR3 length: 17 amino acids. Germline V gene data show CDR1 as SGHNT and CDR2 as YENEEA. Deletions cut 1 base from V and 0 bases from J, with 14 bases between. The CDR3 DNA reads as TGTGCCAGCAGCTTAGGGCCCACGGTGGCTAGCACAGATACGCAGTATTTT. This translates into CASSLGPTVASTDTQYF. The full variable domain, in which reference TRBV11-3 and TRBJ2-3 provide the parts outside the CDR3, is EAGVVQSPRYKIIEKKQPVAFWCNPISGHNTLYWYLQNLGQGPELLIRYENEEAVDDSQLPKDRFSAERLKGVDSTLKIQPAELGDSAVYLCASSLGPTVASTDTQYFGPGTRLTVL.